The rows below give T cell receptor beta chains drawn from one sample of a study of monozygotic twins with inflammatory bowel disease. TCRdb re-analyzed the 5' RACE reads; it lists each CDR3 protein once, without DNA. The repertoire shows about 420,000 distinct CDR3 sequences; the top ten hold 2% to 2.5%. The specimen sequenced was blood. The receptors stem from a human donor with ulcerative colitis or Crohn's disease, or a healthy co-twin of an affected twin (not recorded which). The CDR3 runs from the conserved cysteine through the conserved F or W.

CDR3aa,v_gene,j_gene
CASSQTRTGGKTEAFF,TRBV2,TRBJ1-1
CASSYSSGGGYGYTF,TRBV6-5,TRBJ1-2
CASSLEDRDTGELFF,TRBV5-6,TRBJ2-2
CASSFRPGTGATNEQFF,TRBV7-2,TRBJ2-1
CASSLIAANTEAFF,TRBV5-4,TRBJ1-1
CASSGTGAETQYF,TRBV6-1,TRBJ2-5
CAWSTNEKLFF,TRBV30,TRBJ1-4
CASSEAVVGGSYNEQFF,TRBV6-1,TRBJ2-1
CASSLPTETQYF,TRBV5-1,TRBJ2-5
CASSLGFVADTQYF,TRBV7-2,TRBJ2-3
CASSLEGPRGVEQFF,TRBV7-6,TRBJ2-1
CASTPRPGGANVLTF,TRBV5-1,TRBJ2-6
CATSDRKTDTQYF,TRBV14,TRBJ2-3
CASKGAYEQYF,TRBV10-3,TRBJ2-7
CASSGAGQSPYNEQFF,TRBV9,TRBJ2-1
CASSLEGQVSHEQYF,TRBV7-2,TRBJ2-7
CASRRLVYGYTF,TRBV28,TRBJ1-2
CSAPRSGVPSGANVLTF,TRBV20-1,TRBJ2-6
CASSLAPSGAGDTQYF,TRBV5-5,TRBJ2-3
CASSVESGVRELFF,TRBV9,TRBJ2-2
CASGQTGAYEQYF,TRBV25-1,TRBJ2-7
CASSQEVGGRFQAGFEAFF,TRBV4-3,TRBJ1-1
CASSSSVGTQYF,TRBV11-2,TRBJ2-5
CSVEDSGQGYGYTF,TRBV29-1,TRBJ1-2
CASSTGTGLYEQFF,TRBV14,TRBJ2-1
CASGLTVYRPEAFF,TRBV5-5,TRBJ1-1
CASSPNIDYNEQFF,TRBV5-1,TRBJ2-1
CASNEWGERQRDTQYF,TRBV2,TRBJ2-3
CASSPRTGEWGTEAFF,TRBV18,TRBJ1-1
CAISWTGDTDTQYF,TRBV10-3,TRBJ2-3
CASSYGNSPNQPQHF,TRBV6-2/TRBV6-3,TRBJ1-5
CSVVETSNEQFF,TRBV29-1,TRBJ2-1
CASSVGRVTNEKLFF,TRBV9,TRBJ1-4
CASSFRQGGNSPLHF,TRBV12-3/TRBV12-4,TRBJ1-6
CASSPSGQANTGELFF,TRBV18,TRBJ2-2
CASSPYPGLYEQYF,TRBV27,TRBJ2-7
CASSQRSRLQQNEQFF,TRBV4-3,TRBJ2-1
CASSLALGQGGNYGYTF,TRBV7-2,TRBJ1-2
CASSSRGYRDQQFF,TRBV5-1,TRBJ2-1
CATAGGPDTQYF,TRBV24-1,TRBJ2-3
CASSLELPPNTGELFF,TRBV5-1,TRBJ2-2
CASSEWGVEFTDTQYF,TRBV28,TRBJ2-3
CASSSQGAGYGYTF,TRBV7-2,TRBJ1-2
CSAVRLAGMSEQYF,TRBV20-1,TRBJ2-7
CASSILGGRWGTDTQYF,TRBV7-9,TRBJ2-3
CSVFRGMYGYTF,TRBV29-1,TRBJ1-2